Listed below are T cell receptor beta chains from one sample, sequenced in a study of cytomegalovirus exposure and HLA in healthy donors. Data came from immunoSEQ multiplex PCR; TCRdb stores just in-frame clones and leaves some out. In the table there are about 140,000 clones, around 83% of which are singletons. Sample: PBMCs. The source of these receptors is a man between 35 and 55 years old in good health and CMV-seropositive. Both conserved end residues are part of each CDR3. A D gene is named only where the DNA matches it firmly. Clone size appears in some rows only: once, few, many, or a class for an expanded clone.

CDR3nt	CDR3aa	abundance	d_gene	j_gene	v_gene
TGTGCCAGCAGTTACCGGGGGTACCTCACTGAAGCTTTCTTT	CASSYRGYLTEAFF	few	.	TRBJ1-1	TRBV6-5
TGTGCCAGCAGCTTAGTATTGAGGGCCAGGACCAACAGGGACATTCAGTACTTC	CASSLVLRARTNRDIQYF	.	.	TRBJ2-4	TRBV11-2
TGTGCCAGCTCCCCCGGGGGGGGAAGCAATCAGCCCCAGCATTTT	CASSPGGGSNQPQHF	.	.	TRBJ1-5	TRBV18
TGTGCCAGCAGCTTGGGGCAACACGCGTTCGATGAGCAGTTCTTC	CASSLGQHAFDEQFF	few	.	TRBJ2-1	TRBV7-6
TGTGCCTGGAGTGCCGGGGGGGCCCAGCATTTT	CAWSAGGAQHF	once	.	TRBJ1-5	TRBV30
TGCGCCAGCAGCCCTGGGCGGCGGACTAGTTTCAAAAACATTCAGTACTTC	CASSPGRRTSFKNIQYF	.	TRBD2	TRBJ2-4	TRBV5-1
TGTGCCAGCCGTCTTAAAGGCGCAGGGTCCGGCTACACCTTC	CASRLKGAGSGYTF	.	.	TRBJ1-2	TRBV14
TGTGCCAGCAGCACCGATAGCGGGCCCTCCTACAATGAGCAGTTCTTC	CASSTDSGPSYNEQFF	once	TRBD2	TRBJ2-1	TRBV11-3
TGTGCCAGCACTAGCGGTTTCACAGATACGCAGTATTTT	CASTSGFTDTQYF	.	TRBD2	TRBJ2-3	TRBV6-1
TGTGCCAGCAGTGATCCCCGCGCGGGAAACACCATATATTTT	CASSDPRAGNTIYF	.	.	TRBJ1-3	TRBV6-1
TGCGCCAGCAGCCCCCGCTCCATTTTAGACGAGCAGTACTTC	CASSPRSILDEQYF	.	.	TRBJ2-7	TRBV4-3
TGTGCCATCACTGGACAGGGAGAAAACATTCAGTACTTC	CAITGQGENIQYF	.	TRBD1	TRBJ2-4	TRBV10-3
TGTGCAAGTCGCTTAAAGGGGGCCGTCTACACTGAAGCTTTCTTT	CASRLKGAVYTEAFF	once	.	TRBJ1-1	TRBV12-2
TGTGCCAGCAGTGACCGAGCGGGGAGCACAGATACGCAGTATTTT	CASSDRAGSTDTQYF	few	TRBD2	TRBJ2-3	TRBV6-4
TGCGCCAGCAGTGAGTCGTGGGGACATACCATCTACGAGCAGTACTTC	CASSESWGHTIYEQYF	.	.	TRBJ2-7	TRBV10-2
TGTGCCAGCAGCGGGGCGGCGGGAGGGCCATATGAGCAGTTCTTC	CASSGAAGGPYEQFF	.	TRBD2	TRBJ2-1	TRBV11-2
TGTGCCTGGAGTGTCCCAGGGTTAACGACTGAAGCTTTCTTT	CAWSVPGLTTEAFF	.	.	TRBJ1-1	TRBV30
TGTGCCAGCAGCAGGGGGCTCCGCGGCAATCAGCCCCAGCATTTT	CASSRGLRGNQPQHF	.	TRBD1	TRBJ1-5	TRBV5-8
TGTGCCAGCAGCATAGGGACTAGCGCTAACACCGGGGAGCTGTTTTTT	CASSIGTSANTGELFF	.	TRBD2	TRBJ2-2	TRBV9
TGTGCCAGCAGCCAGGGACAGGGGCTAAATTCACCCCTCCACTTT	CASSQGQGLNSPLHF	few	TRBD1	TRBJ1-6	TRBV14
TGTGCCAGCAGTTCTGTCACGGCGGGCTCACCCCTCCACTTT	CASSSVTAGSPLHF	.	.	TRBJ1-6	TRBV28
TGTGCCAGCAGCGTAGGTTCACAGACAGATACGCAGTATTTT	CASSVGSQTDTQYF	once	.	TRBJ2-3	TRBV9
TGTGCCAGCTCCAGGACTTCGAACACTGAAGCTTTCTTT	CASSRTSNTEAFF	.	.	TRBJ1-1	TRBV18
TGTGCCAGCAGCTTGGGCGATCAGCCCCAGCATTTT	CASSLGDQPQHF	.	.	TRBJ1-5	TRBV7-8
TGTGCCTGGAGCCAGACCCCCGGGTGGGAGCAGTACTTC	CAWSQTPGWEQYF	.	.	TRBJ2-7	TRBV30
TGTGCCAGTAGTATTTCCCCCCCGACAGGGGGCGGGGGCTACACCTTC	CASSISPPTGGGGYTF	.	TRBD1	TRBJ1-2	TRBV19
TGTGCCAGCAGCCGACTCCGTAAGGCCCTCCTCTTTTACCAAGAGACCCAGTACTTC	CASSRLRKALLFYQETQYF	.	.	TRBJ2-5	TRBV7-3
TGTGCCAGCAGCACTACTAGCCTTCAACGAAACGAGCAGTACTTC	CASSTTSLQRNEQYF	few	.	TRBJ2-7	TRBV13
TGTGCCAGCACAGGGTACCGAACCTACGAGCAGTACTTC	CASTGYRTYEQYF	few	.	TRBJ2-7	TRBV5-6
TGTGCCAGCAGAGTGACTAGCGGGGAGGAGACCCAGTACTTC	CASRVTSGEETQYF	.	TRBD2	TRBJ2-5	TRBV25-1
TGCGCCAGCAGCCAGGGGGTGGCCCCCCAAGAGACCCAGTACTTC	CASSQGVAPQETQYF	once	TRBD1	TRBJ2-5	TRBV5-1
TGTGCCAGCAGCCTCCTAACTAATGAAAAACTGTTTTTT	CASSLLTNEKLFF	.	.	TRBJ1-4	TRBV5-6
TGTGCCAGCAGCGGGATCAGGACTCTCCAAGAGACCCAGTACTTC	CASSGIRTLQETQYF	few	.	TRBJ2-5	TRBV5-6
TGCGCCAGCAGCCAACCGAACAGGGAAAGGGGCACTGAAGCTTTCTTT	CASSQPNRERGTEAFF	.	.	TRBJ1-1	TRBV4-1
TGTGCCAGCAGGAGTAAGCGGGAGGGTCCCTACAATGAGCAGTTCTTC	CASRSKREGPYNEQFF	few	TRBD2	TRBJ2-1	TRBV14
TGTGCCAGCAGCTATCCGGGACAGGGATATGGCTACACCTTC	CASSYPGQGYGYTF	.	TRBD1	TRBJ1-2	TRBV5-4
TGCAGCGTTGAAGGGGGACAGGGTAGGGGTATGAACACTGAAGCTTTCTTT	CSVEGGQGRGMNTEAFF	.	TRBD1	TRBJ1-1	TRBV29-1
TGTGCCAGCAGCTTCGGGTTACAGAACACTGAAGCTTTCTTT	CASSFGLQNTEAFF	.	.	TRBJ1-1	TRBV13
TGTGCCAGCTCACCGGACAGAAATGAGCAGTTCTTC	CASSPDRNEQFF	.	.	TRBJ2-1	TRBV18
TGTGCCAGCAGCCCCCAACCGGGAGAAGGGTTCTTC	CASSPQPGEGFF	.	.	TRBJ2-1	TRBV14
TGTGCCTGGAGTCCGGACGGGGTCTATGGCTACACCTTC	CAWSPDGVYGYTF	.	.	TRBJ1-2	TRBV30
TGCGCCAGCAGCGAACAGGGGGACCAGCCCCAGCATTTT	CASSEQGDQPQHF	.	TRBD1	TRBJ1-5	TRBV5-1
TGTGCCAGCAGCTTAGGAGGTTCCGGGGAGCTGTTTTTT	CASSLGGSGELFF	.	.	TRBJ2-2	TRBV7-9
TGTGCCAGTACCCTACCCGGGACAGTGAACACTGAAGCTTTCTTT	CASTLPGTVNTEAFF	once	TRBD1	TRBJ1-1	TRBV19
TGTGCCAGCAGCTTAGGACAGGGGCTGTATTACGAGCAGTACTTC	CASSLGQGLYYEQYF	.	TRBD1	TRBJ2-7	TRBV7-3
TGCGCCAGCAGCTCGAGCGGGAGGTCCTACAATGAGCAGTTCTTC	CASSSSGRSYNEQFF	.	TRBD2	TRBJ2-1	TRBV5-1
TGCGCCAGCAGCTTGGTTGGCCAGGAAGAGACCCAGTACTTC	CASSLVGQEETQYF	.	.	TRBJ2-5	TRBV5-1
TGTGCCAGCAGCTCCCGGGGACTAGGCCTAGACGAGCAGTACTTC	CASSSRGLGLDEQYF	.	TRBD2	TRBJ2-7	TRBV7-3
TGTGCCAGCAGCTTGGGACAGGGGACAACTAATGAAAAACTGTTTTTT	CASSLGQGTTNEKLFF	.	TRBD1	TRBJ1-4	TRBV7-9
TGTGCCTGGAGTACTATGTCGGTCGGTGGAAACACCATATATTTT	CAWSTMSVGGNTIYF	.	.	TRBJ1-3	TRBV30